The next 24 T cell receptor beta chains were all read from a single sample in a study of control samples from healthy donors and cancer patients. The repertoire was sequenced with immunoSEQ multiplex PCR; TCRdb's copy has only in-frame clones and lacks some. The data hold 50,000 or so clones, with over 85% observed a single time. The sequenced sample was blood. The receptors stem from a man aged 30-40 years in good health.

The rearrangement uses TRBV3-1 (or the pseudogene TRBV3-2) and TRBJ2-2, with D possibly matching TRBD1 (5 bases). V was shortened by 2 bases and J by 5 bases, with 6 bases between the two germline ends. This CDR3 region has 13 residues. In germline, CDR1 is LGHDT, CDR2 YNNKEL (reference sequence). The CDR3: CASSQRGTGELFF. CDR3 DNA: TGTGCCAGCAGCCAAAGGGGAACCGGGGAGCTGTTTTTT.

This chain uses TRBV28 with TRBJ2-7; 8 nucleotides align to TRBD2. The CDR3 loop spans 15 amino acids. CDR1 and CDR2 from the germline V gene are MDHEN and SYDVKM. The ends lost 6 bases at V and 0 bases at J; junction bases unmatched: 7. In DNA form, the CDR3 reads TGTGCCAGCAGCCTTCGACTAGCGAACTCCTACGAGCAGTACTTC. It codes for CASSLRLANSYEQYF. Full variable domain (rest looked up from reference TRBV28 and TRBJ2-7): DVKVTQSSRYLVKRTGEKVFLECVQDMDHENMFWYRQDPGLGLRLIYFSYDVKMKEKGDIPEGYSVSREKKERFSLILESASTNQTSMYLCASSLRLANSYEQYFGPGTRLTVT.

This clone was counted once. The chain couples TRBV29-1 to TRBJ1-1, with D perhaps matching TRBD1 (6 bases). The germline V and J ends were trimmed by 4 bases and 0 bases, with 12 bases remaining between them. Germline values: CDR1 SQVTM, CDR2 ANQGSEA. This CDR3 has 14 residues. The CDR3 sequence is CSVGIGGMNTEAFF. Here the CDR3 DNA reads TGCAGCGTTGGTATAGGGGGGATGAACACTGAAGCTTTCTTT.

The chain combines TRBV5-5 with TRBJ2-7, with 10 bases that match TRBD1. Looked up from germline, CDR1 is SGHKS and CDR2 is YYEKEE (reference sequence). The trim removed 2 bases at V and 2 bases at J, leaving 7 bases unmatched. This CDR3 is 16 amino acids long. DNA for the CDR3: TGTGCCAGCAGCTTTACACCGGGACAGGGGACCTACGAGCAGTACTTC. Residues: CASSFTPGQGTYEQYF.

The gene calls are TRBV18 and TRBJ2-7, with a tentative D call TRBD2 (6 bases). Trimming cost V 2 bases and J 1 base, with 15 bases left between them. Germline loops: CDR1 KGHSH, CDR2 LQKENI. CDR3 length equals 16 residues. In DNA, the CDR3 is TGTGCCAGCTCACCAGTTGGAGGGGCGCGATCCTACGAGCAGTACTTC. Translated: CASSPVGGARSYEQYF.

This chain joins TRBV4-1 and TRBJ2-7, with 7 bases that match TRBD1. V lost 0 bases and J lost 0; bases outside the gene matches: 5. CDR3 length equals 16 residues. Germline assignment: CDR1 MGHRA and CDR2 YSYEKL. As DNA, the CDR3 is TGCGCCAGCAGCCAAGATCGGGCAGGGGGCTCCTACGAGCAGTACTTC. Amino acids: CASSQDRAGGSYEQYF.

This chain uses TRBV11-3 with TRBJ2-3; possibly TRBD2 for D (5 bases). The CDR3 loop spans 15 amino acids. The ends were cut back, 4 bases at V and 2 bases at J, with 13 bases in the middle. Germline CDR1 and CDR2: SGHNT and YENEEA. For the CDR3, the DNA is TGTGCCAGCAGCTCCGGGAATGGGGTCACAGATACGCAGTATTTT. Translated, it gives CASSSGNGVTDTQYF. The variable domain in full, completed from reference TRBV11-3 and TRBJ2-3, reads EAGVVQSPRYKIIEKKQPVAFWCNPISGHNTLYWYLQNLGQGPELLIRYENEEAVDDSQLPKDRFSAERLKGVDSTLKIQPAELGDSAVYLCASSSGNGVTDTQYFGPGTRLTVL.

This clone appeared once. The chain is built from TRBV6-5 and TRBJ2-7; 11 nucleotides match TRBD2. The CDR3 has 16 residues. The V gene's germline CDR1 is MNHEY and CDR2 SVGAGI. The V and J ends lost 4 bases and 0 bases, in that order; junction bases with no gene match: 5. DNA of the CDR3: TGTGCCAGCAGTTCCACAACTAGCGGGAGCTCCTACGAGCAGTACTTC. Encoded protein: CASSSTTSGSSYEQYF.

The CDR3 protein is CASSLQRFEAFF. The CDR3 region has the DNA TGTGCCAGCAGCTTACAAAGGTTTGAAGCTTTCTTT. The genes are TRBV7-9 and TRBJ1-1; no firm D call. V was clipped by 2 bases and J by 7 bases, with 8 bases between them. Per germline, CDR1 SEHNR and CDR2 FQNEAQ (reference sequence). This CDR3 is built from 12 residues. The variable domain in full, with the rest retrieved from reference TRBV7-9 and TRBJ1-1, is DTGVSQNPRHKITKRGQNVTFRCDPISEHNRLYWYRQTLGQGPEFLTYFQNEAQLEKSRLLSDRFSAERPKGSFSTLEIQRTEQGDSAMYLCASSLQRFEAFFGQGTRLTVV.

This chain joins TRBV29-1 and TRBJ2-1; 7 nucleotides match TRBD1. Germline V gives CDR1 SQVTM, CDR2 ANQGSEA. The length of the CDR3 is 14 residues. Trimming removed 5 bases from V and 5 bases from J; junction bases left unmatched: 9. This chain's CDR3 is CSVREQGNHNEQFF. CDR3 nucleotide sequence: TGCAGCGTTCGGGAACAGGGGAATCACAATGAGCAGTTCTTC.

J is TRBJ1-5 and V is TRBV30; weak D call: TRBD1 (6 bases). The CDR3 covers 14 residues. V gave up 2 bases and J gave up 2 bases, with 10 bases separating them. In germline, CDR1 is GTSNPN, CDR2 SVGIG (reference sequence). The chain's CDR3 is CAWSRRQGNQPQHF. CDR3 DNA sequence: TGTGCCTGGAGTAGACGACAGGGCAATCAGCCCCAGCATTTT.

CDR3 protein: CASSQAGSSGNTIYF. The CDR3 region has the DNA TGTGCCAGCAGCCAAGCGGGCAGCTCTGGAAACACCATATATTTT. The chain carries TRBV3-1 (or the pseudogene TRBV3-2) and TRBJ1-3; D not resolved. CDR3 length equals 15 residues. The germline V gene encodes CDR1 LGHDT and CDR2 YNNKEL (reference sequence). V was clipped by 1 base and J by 0 bases, with 7 bases between them.

This clone was recorded once. V gene TRBV15 combines with J gene TRBJ2-1; 9 bases line up with TRBD2. V shed 4 bases and J 6 bases; nucleotides not matched to a gene: 7. The germline gives CDR1 LNHNV, CDR2 YYDKDF (reference sequence). This CDR3 spans 15 amino acids. CDR3 amino acids: CATSIAGGPGNEQFF. CDR3 in DNA: TGTGCCACCAGCATCGCGGGAGGGCCTGGCAATGAGCAGTTCTTC.

The chain employs TRBV27 and TRBJ1-2, with D perhaps matching TRBD1 (5 bases). The germline V and J ends were trimmed by 3 bases and 7 bases, with 15 bases remaining between them. The CDR3 runs to 14 residues. CDR1 is MNHEY, CDR2 SMNVEV, per germline (reference sequence). CDR3 region: CASSFTLYGAGYTF. As DNA, the CDR3 is TGTGCCAGCAGTTTTACCCTCTATGGGGCTGGCTACACCTTC.

The V call is TRBV7-9, the J call TRBJ2-2; 9 bases agree with TRBD2. The junction had 12 bases not matched to a gene; V was cut back by 5 bases and J by 2 bases. The CDR3 consists of 18 residues. From germline, CDR1 is SEHNR and CDR2 FQNEAQ (reference sequence). CDR3 region: CASSPGASGISNTGELFF. Written as DNA, the CDR3 is TGTGCCAGCAGCCCGGGGGCTAGCGGGATTAGTAACACCGGGGAGCTGTTTTTT. Together with reference TRBV7-9 and TRBJ2-2, the CDR3 gives the full variable domain: DTGVSQNPRHKITKRGQNVTFRCDPISEHNRLYWYRQTLGQGPEFLTYFQNEAQLEKSRLLSDRFSAERPKGSFSTLEIQRTEQGDSAMYLCASSPGASGISNTGELFFGEGSRLTVL.

J is TRBJ2-3 and V is TRBV5-1, with D perhaps matching TRBD2 (5 bases). This CDR3 is 17 amino acids long. The germline V and J ends were trimmed by 2 bases and 0 bases, with 16 bases remaining between them. Germline V gene lookup returns CDR1 SGHRS and CDR2 YFSETQ. The CDR3 DNA is TGCGCCAGCAGCTTAATCGGGGTCGGCGGGAGCACAGATACGCAGTATTTT. This encodes CASSLIGVGGSTDTQYF.

This chain connects TRBV5-1 to TRBJ1-2, with unresolved D. V was cut by 5 bases and J by 5 bases, with 10 bases left in between. The germline CDR1 and CDR2 sequences are SGHRS and YFSETQ. CDR3 size: 12 residues. CDR3 nucleotide sequence: TGCGCCAGCAGGGCAGGCGGTTATGGCTACACCTTC. Residues: CASRAGGYGYTF. Full variable domain (missing parts from reference TRBV5-1 and TRBJ1-2): KAGVTQTPRYLIKTRGQQVTLSCSPISGHRSVSWYQQTPGQGLQFLFEYFSETQRNKGNFPGRFSGRQFSNSRSEMNVSTLELGDSALYLCASRAGGYGYTFGSGTRLTVV.

The chain combines TRBV5-1 with TRBJ2-3; TRBD1 matches 7 bases. The CDR3 extends over 14 amino acids. Unmatched junction bases numbered 9, after V lost 6 bases and J lost 5 bases. Per the germline V gene, CDR1 is SGHRS and CDR2 is YFSETQ. In DNA, the CDR3 is TGCGCCAGCACTCAACAGGGGAGTGGAGATACGCAGTATTTT. It encodes CASTQQGSGDTQYF.

The chain carries TRBV7-2 and TRBJ2-5; the match to TRBD2 covers 10 bases. Trimming removed 3 bases from V and 5 bases from J; junction bases left unmatched: 6. Germline CDR1 is SGHTA and CDR2 is FQGNSA. The CDR3 sequence is 15 residues long. CDR3: CASSLQLAGRETQYF. As DNA, the CDR3 is TGTGCCAGCAGCTTGCAACTAGCGGGACGGGAGACCCAGTACTTC. Full variable domain (rest looked up from reference TRBV7-2 and TRBJ2-5): GAGVSQSPSNKVTEKGKDVELRCDPISGHTALYWYRQSLGQGLEFLIYFQGNSAPDKSGLPSDRFSAERTGGSVSTLTIQRTQQEDSAVYLCASSLQLAGRETQYFGPGTRLLVL.

This clone was observed once. V gene TRBV6-4 combines with J gene TRBJ2-1; D perhaps matches TRBD2 (7 bases). The germline V gene encodes CDR1 MRHNA and CDR2 SNTAGT. This CDR3 is 16 amino acids long. V lost 6 bases and J 7 bases, leaving 22 bases between the germline ends. CDR3 in amino acids: CASSTGWEGIGNEQFF. The CDR3 nucleotides are TGTGCCAGCAGCACAGGGTGGGAGGGCATTGGAAATGAGCAGTTCTTC.

This chain uses TRBV7-2 with TRBJ1-1, with 11 bases fitting TRBD1. Unmatched junction bases numbered 4, after V lost 4 bases and J lost 6 bases. The CDR3 length is 14 residues. Germline V gene data show CDR1 as SGHTA and CDR2 as FQGNSA. DNA for the CDR3: TGTGCCAGCAGCTACCCGGGACAGGGGGCTGAAGCTTTCTTT. Translation gives CASSYPGQGAEAFF.

The genes are TRBV13 and TRBJ1-1; D is unresolved. The CDR3 has 14 residues. Germline CDR1 and CDR2: PRHDT and FYEKMQ (reference sequence). V dropped 5 bases and J dropped 7 bases, with 17 bases sitting between them. CDR3 nucleotides: TGTGCCAGCAGCACCGAGACCCCCCGCAATGAAGCTTTCTTT. Protein product: CASSTETPRNEAFF.

The chain combines TRBV14 with TRBJ2-5; 14 bases are a match to TRBD2. The V and J ends lost 2 bases and 5 bases, in that order; junction bases with no gene match: 7. Germline CDR1 reads SGHDN; CDR2 reads FVKESK. The CDR3 runs to 17 residues. CDR3 amino acids: CASSQLTSGRAVETQYF. The CDR3 nucleotides are TGTGCCAGCAGCCAATTGACTAGCGGGAGGGCCGTCGAGACCCAGTACTTC.

This clone was counted once. The chain employs TRBV19 and TRBJ2-5, with 12 bases fitting TRBD2. After removal of 4 bases from V and 4 bases from J, the junction contained 1 base not matched to a gene. Germline V gives CDR1 LNHDA, CDR2 SQIVND (reference sequence). The CDR3 has 14 residues. CDR3 nucleotide sequence: TGTGCCAGTAGTAGGACTAGCGGGATAGAGACCCAGTACTTC. Protein: CASSRTSGIETQYF.